The clone carrying this TCR beta chain was seen at least ten times. Its antigen remains unknown. The CDR3 end falls 3 residues outside the read, so it is completed with the germline J gene. Deletions cut 6 bases from V and 3 bases from J, with 15 bases between. The germline V gene has CDR1 DFQATT and CDR2 SNEGSKA (reference sequence). This CDR3 region has 13 residues. Heparinized whole blood, roughly 4.5 to 8 ml, came from each donor. The data were taken from a study of T cell clonality in common variable immunodeficiency. The table came from immunoSEQ multiplex PCR; TCRdb's copy has only in-frame clones and leaves some out. The profile covers more than 65,000 clones, none occurring a single time. Whole-study findings and limits: Patient heterogeneity in the CVID cohort limited correlations between repertoire features and clinical complications.

The chain carries TRBV20-1 and TRBJ2-7; D is perhaps TRBD1 (6 bases). The sequenced sample was peripheral blood mononuclear cells. This clonotype originated in a person aged 18-70 years in good health. The CDR3 is CSAKPGQIYEQYF. The DNA read from the CDR3 is TGCAGTGCCAAACCCGGACAGATCTACGAG.